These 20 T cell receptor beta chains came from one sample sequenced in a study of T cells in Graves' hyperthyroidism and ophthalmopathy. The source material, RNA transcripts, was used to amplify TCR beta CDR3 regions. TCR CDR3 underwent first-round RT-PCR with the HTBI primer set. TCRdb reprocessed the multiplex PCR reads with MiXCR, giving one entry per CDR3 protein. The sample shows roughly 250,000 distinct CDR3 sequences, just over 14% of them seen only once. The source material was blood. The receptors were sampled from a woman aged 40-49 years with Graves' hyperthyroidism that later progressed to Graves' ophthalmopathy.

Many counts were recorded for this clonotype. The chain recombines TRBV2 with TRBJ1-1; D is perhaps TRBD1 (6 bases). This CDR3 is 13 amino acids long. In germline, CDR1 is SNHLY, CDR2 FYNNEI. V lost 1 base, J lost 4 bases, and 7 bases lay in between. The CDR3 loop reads CASSEEGGTEAFF. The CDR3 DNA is TGTGCCAGCAGTGAAGAAGGGGGCACTGAAGCTTTCTTT.

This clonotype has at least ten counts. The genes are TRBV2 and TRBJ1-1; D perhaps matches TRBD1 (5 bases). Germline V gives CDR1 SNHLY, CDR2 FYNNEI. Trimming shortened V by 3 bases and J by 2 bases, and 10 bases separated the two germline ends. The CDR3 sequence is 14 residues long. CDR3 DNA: TGTGCCAGCAGTGAGAACAGGCTAAACACTGAAGCTTTCTTT. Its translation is CASSENRLNTEAFF. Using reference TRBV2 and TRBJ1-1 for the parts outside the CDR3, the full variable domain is EPEVTQTPSHQVTQMGQEVILRCVPISNHLYFYWYRQILGQKVEFLVSFYNNEISEKSEIFDDQFSVERPDGSNFTLKIRSTKLEDSAMYFCASSENRLNTEAFFGQGTRLTVV.

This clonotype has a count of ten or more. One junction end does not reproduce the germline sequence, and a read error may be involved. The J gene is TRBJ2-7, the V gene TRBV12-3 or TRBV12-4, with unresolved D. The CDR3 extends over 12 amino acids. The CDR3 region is CARRLGSYEQYF. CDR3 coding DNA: TGTGCCCGCAGGTTGGGGTCCTACGAGCAGTACTTC.

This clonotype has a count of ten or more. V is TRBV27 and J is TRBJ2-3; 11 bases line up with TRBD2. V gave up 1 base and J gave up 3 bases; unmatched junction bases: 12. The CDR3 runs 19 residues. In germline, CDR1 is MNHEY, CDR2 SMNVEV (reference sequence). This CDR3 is CASSLFVRMGLADTDTQYF. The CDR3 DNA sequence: TGTGCCAGCAGTTTATTCGTCCGTATGGGACTAGCGGATACAGATACGCAGTATTTT.

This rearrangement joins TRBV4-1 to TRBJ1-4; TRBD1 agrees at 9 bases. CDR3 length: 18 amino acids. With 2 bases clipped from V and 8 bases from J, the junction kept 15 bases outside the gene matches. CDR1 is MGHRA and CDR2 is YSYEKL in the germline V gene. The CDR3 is CASSQRSAPRTGEEKLFF. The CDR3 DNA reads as TGCGCCAGCAGCCAAAGATCGGCCCCCCGGACAGGGGAGGAAAAACTGTTTTTT.

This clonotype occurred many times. In DNA, the CDR3 is TGTGCCAGCAGCAAACCGGGACTAGGTTTCGATGAGCAGTTCTTC. Protein sequence: CASSKPGLGFDEQFF. This chain joins TRBV28 and TRBJ2-1; 8 bases agree with TRBD2. Trimming took 6 bases from V and 8 from J; bases not matched to a gene: 12. The CDR3 totals 15 residues. Germline CDR1 is MDHEN and CDR2 is SYDVKM.

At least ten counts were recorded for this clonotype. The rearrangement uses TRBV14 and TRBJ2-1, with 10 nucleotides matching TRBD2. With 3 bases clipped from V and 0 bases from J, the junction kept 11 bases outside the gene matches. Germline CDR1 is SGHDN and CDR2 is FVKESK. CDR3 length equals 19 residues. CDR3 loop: CASSQRSGRDGYSYNEQFF. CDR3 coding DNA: TGTGCCAGCAGCCAGAGGAGCGGGAGGGACGGCTACTCCTACAATGAGCAGTTCTTC.

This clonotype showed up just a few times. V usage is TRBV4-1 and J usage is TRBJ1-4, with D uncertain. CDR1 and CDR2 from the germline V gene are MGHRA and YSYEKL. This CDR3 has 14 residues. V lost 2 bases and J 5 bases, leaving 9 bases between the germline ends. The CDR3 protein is CASSQFGPNEKLFF. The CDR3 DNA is TGCGCCAGCAGCCAATTCGGTCCCAATGAAAAACTGTTTTTT.

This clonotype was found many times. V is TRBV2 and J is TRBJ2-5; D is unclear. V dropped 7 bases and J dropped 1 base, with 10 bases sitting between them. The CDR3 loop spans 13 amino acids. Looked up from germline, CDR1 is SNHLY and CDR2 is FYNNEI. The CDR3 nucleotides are TGTGCCAGCACTCGAGAAGCCCAAGAGACCCAGTACTTC. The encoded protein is CASTREAQETQYF.

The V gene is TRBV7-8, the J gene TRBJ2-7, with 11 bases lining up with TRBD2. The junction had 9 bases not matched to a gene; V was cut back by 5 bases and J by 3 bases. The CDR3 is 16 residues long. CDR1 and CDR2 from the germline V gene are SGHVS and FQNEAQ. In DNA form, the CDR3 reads TGTGCCAGCAGCACCGGGACTAGCGGCTCATACTACGAGCAGTACTTC. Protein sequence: CASSTGTSGSYYEQYF.

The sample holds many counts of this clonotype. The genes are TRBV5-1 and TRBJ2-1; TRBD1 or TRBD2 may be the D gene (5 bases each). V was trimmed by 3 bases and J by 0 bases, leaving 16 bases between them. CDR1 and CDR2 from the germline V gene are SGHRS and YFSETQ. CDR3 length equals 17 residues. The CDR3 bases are TGCGCCAGCAGCTGGGTGACAGCGGACCACTCCTACAATGAGCAGTTCTTC. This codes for CASSWVTADHSYNEQFF.

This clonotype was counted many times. The CDR3 region has the DNA TGTGCCACCAGCAGAGAATGGCGCACTGAAGCTTTCTTT. As protein: CATSREWRTEAFF. The chain links TRBV15 to TRBJ1-1; no firm D call. There are 13 residues in the CDR3. CDR1 and CDR2 from the germline V gene are LNHNV and YYDKDF (reference sequence). V lost 0 bases and J lost 4, with 6 bases in between. Full variable domain (remainder filled in from reference TRBV15 and TRBJ1-1): DAMVIQNPRYQVTQFGKPVTLSCSQTLNHNVMYWYQQKSSQAPKLLFHYYDKDFNNEADTPDNFQSRRPNTSFCFLDIRSPGLGDTAMYLCATSREWRTEAFFGQGTRLTVV.

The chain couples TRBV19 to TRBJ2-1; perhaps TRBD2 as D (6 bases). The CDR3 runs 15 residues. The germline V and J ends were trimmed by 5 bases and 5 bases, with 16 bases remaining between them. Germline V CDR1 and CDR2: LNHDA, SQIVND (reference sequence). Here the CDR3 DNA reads TGTGCCAGTAGTCTGGCGGGACGACAAGACAATGAGCAGTTCTTC. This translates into CASSLAGRQDNEQFF.

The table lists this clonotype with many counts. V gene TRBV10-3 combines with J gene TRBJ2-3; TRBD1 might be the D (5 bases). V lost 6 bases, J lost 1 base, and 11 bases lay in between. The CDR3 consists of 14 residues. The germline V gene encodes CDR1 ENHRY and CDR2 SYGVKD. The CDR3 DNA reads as TGTGCCATCAGATCAAAAGGGGGCACAGATACGCAGTATTTT. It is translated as CAIRSKGGTDTQYF.

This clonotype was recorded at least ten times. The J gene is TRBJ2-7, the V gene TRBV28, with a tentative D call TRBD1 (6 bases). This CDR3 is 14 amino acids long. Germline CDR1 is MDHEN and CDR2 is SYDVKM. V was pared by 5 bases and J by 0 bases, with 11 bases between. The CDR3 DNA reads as TGTGCCAGCAGTCAGACAGGCCGCTCCTACGAGCAGTACTTC. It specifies CASSQTGRSYEQYF. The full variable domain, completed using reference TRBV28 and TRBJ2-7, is DVKVTQSSRYLVKRTGEKVFLECVQDMDHENMFWYRQDPGLGLRLIYFSYDVKMKEKGDIPEGYSVSREKKERFSLILESASTNQTSMYLCASSQTGRSYEQYFGPGTRLTVT.

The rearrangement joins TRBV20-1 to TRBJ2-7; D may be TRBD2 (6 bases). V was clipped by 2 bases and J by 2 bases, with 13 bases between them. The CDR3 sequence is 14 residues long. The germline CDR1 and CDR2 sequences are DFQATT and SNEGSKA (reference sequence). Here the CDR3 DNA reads TGCAGTGCTAGAATCCAGCGGGCTCCCTACGAGCAGTACTTC. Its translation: CSARIQRAPYEQYF.

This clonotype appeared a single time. CDR3 in amino acids: CASSQLIRTSGSGNEQFF. In DNA, the CDR3 is TGTGCCAGCAGCCAACTAATTCGGACTAGCGGGAGCGGAAATGAGCAGTTCTTC. The rearrangement uses TRBV3-1 and TRBJ2-1; 13 bases agree with TRBD2. Germline CDR1 is LGHDT and CDR2 is YNNKEL (reference sequence). The ends lost 2 bases at V and 7 bases at J; junction bases unmatched: 11. The length of the CDR3 is 18 residues.

The CDR3 DNA follows: TGTGCCAGCAGCTTAGTTCTAGCGGGGGACACAGATACGCAGTATTTT. It encodes CASSLVLAGDTDTQYF. The chain has TRBV7-9 and TRBJ2-3; 10 nucleotides line up with TRBD2. V dropped 1 base and J dropped 2; count of bases not matched to a gene: 3. The CDR3 contains 16 residues. Germline-derived CDR1 and CDR2 are SEHNR and FQNEAQ (reference sequence).

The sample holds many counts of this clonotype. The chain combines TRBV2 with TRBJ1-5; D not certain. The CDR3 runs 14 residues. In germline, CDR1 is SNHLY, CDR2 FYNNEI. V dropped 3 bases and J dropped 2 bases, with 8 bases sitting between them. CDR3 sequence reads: CASSEVWGNQPQHF. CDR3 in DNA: TGTGCCAGCAGTGAGGTTTGGGGCAATCAGCCCCAGCATTTT.

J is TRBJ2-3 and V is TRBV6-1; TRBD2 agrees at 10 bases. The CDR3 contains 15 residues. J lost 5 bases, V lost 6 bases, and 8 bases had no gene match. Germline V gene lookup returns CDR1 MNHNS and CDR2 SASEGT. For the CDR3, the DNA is TGTGCCAGCAGCGAGGCTAGCGGGAGCCGAGATACGCAGTATTTT. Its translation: CASSEASGSRDTQYF.